The 7 T cell receptor beta chains given below trace back to one sample, sequenced in a study of cytomegalovirus exposure and HLA in healthy donors. This PCR relied on a set of 60 Vbeta primers and 13 Jbeta primers. TCRdb keeps only in-frame clones here, not all; method: immunoSEQ multiplex PCR. The sample holds 150,000 to 200,000 clones, over 60% seen once. The sample consisted of PBMCs. Every receptor here comes from a man in his forties or fifties in good health and CMV-seropositive.

The J gene is TRBJ1-2, the V gene TRBV4-1; 8 bases fit TRBD1. The V segment lost 2 bases and the J segment 8 bases; nucleotides outside the gene matches: 25. The CDR3 length is 20 residues. Looked up from germline, CDR1 is MGHRA and CDR2 is YSYEKL. For the CDR3, the DNA is TGCGCCAGCAGCCAAATTATACTGACCCCGGGACAGGATAGGGGCTGGGGCTACACCTTC. It translates to CASSQIILTPGQDRGWGYTF.

This CDR3 is CASSPETGVMNTEAFF. As DNA, the CDR3 is TGCGCCAGCAGCCCCGAAACAGGGGTCATGAACACTGAAGCTTTCTTT. The chain combines TRBV4-1 with TRBJ1-1; TRBD1 matches 7 bases. V lost 4 bases, J lost 0 bases, and 8 bases stayed unmatched. Germline V lookup: CDR1 MGHRA, CDR2 YSYEKL. CDR3 length: 16 residues.

This rearrangement joins TRBV2 to TRBJ2-7; D gene ambiguous. With 5 bases removed from V and 9 bases from J, the gap between germline ends came to 17 bases. The CDR3 has 13 residues. CDR1 is SNHLY and CDR2 is FYNNEI in the germline V gene. Here the CDR3 DNA reads TGTGCCAGCAGTTCCTCCTCCCGGTTTGGGCAGTACGTC. This gives the protein CASSSSSRFGQYV.

The chain carries TRBV6-1 and TRBJ2-3, with 10 nucleotides matching TRBD2. The germline V gene has CDR1 MNHNS and CDR2 SASEGT. This CDR3 is built from 15 residues. J lost 6 bases, V lost 2 bases, and 5 bases had no gene match. The CDR3 loop reads CASSEKTSGADTQYF. The CDR3 nucleotides read TGTGCCAGCAGTGAAAAAACTAGCGGGGCGGATACGCAGTATTTT.

The V and J genes are TRBV4-2 and TRBJ2-1; 10 positions match TRBD1. The J segment lost 7 bases and the V segment lost 3 bases, leaving 3 bases of the junction unmatched. Per germline, CDR1 LGHNA and CDR2 YNFKEQ. The CDR3 is made up of 14 amino acids. The CDR3 bases are TGTGCCAGCAGCCAGCGACAGGGGGCAAATGAGCAGTTCTTC. It codes for CASSQRQGANEQFF.

Here the CDR3 reads CAIRTGGGADTQYF. DNA of the CDR3: TGTGCCATCAGGACAGGGGGCGGCGCAGATACGCAGTATTTT. The gene calls are TRBV10-3 and TRBJ2-3, with 10 bases aligning to TRBD1. The V gene end was trimmed by 6 bases and the J gene end by 4 bases; junction bases not matched to a gene: 4. From germline, CDR1 is ENHRY and CDR2 SYGVKD. This CDR3 has 14 residues.

V gene TRBV5-4 combines with J gene TRBJ2-1; no reliable D call. V shed 7 bases and J shed 6 bases, with 11 bases lying between them. Germline V gene lookup returns CDR1 SGHNT and CDR2 YYREEE (reference sequence). This CDR3 has 12 amino acids. The CDR3 region has the DNA TGTGCCAGCTTTGCAGGTGTCAATGAGCAGTTCTTC. Translation: CASFAGVNEQFF.